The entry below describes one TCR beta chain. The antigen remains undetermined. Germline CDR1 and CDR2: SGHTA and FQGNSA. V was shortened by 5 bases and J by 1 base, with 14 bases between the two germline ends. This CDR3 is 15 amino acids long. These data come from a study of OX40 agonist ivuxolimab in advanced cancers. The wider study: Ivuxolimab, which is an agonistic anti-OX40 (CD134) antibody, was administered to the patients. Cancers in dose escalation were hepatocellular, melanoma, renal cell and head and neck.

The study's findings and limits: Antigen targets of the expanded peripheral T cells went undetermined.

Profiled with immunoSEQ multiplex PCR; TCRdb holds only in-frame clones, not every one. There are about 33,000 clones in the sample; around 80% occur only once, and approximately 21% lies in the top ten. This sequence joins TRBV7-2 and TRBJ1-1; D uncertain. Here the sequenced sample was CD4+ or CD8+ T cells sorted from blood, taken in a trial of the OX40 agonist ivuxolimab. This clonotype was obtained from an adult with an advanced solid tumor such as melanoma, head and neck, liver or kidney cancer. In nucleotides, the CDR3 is TGTGCCAGCAGCCTGGACGGTAGCCGGAACACTGAAGCTTTCTTT. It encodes CASSLDGSRNTEAFF.